The entry below describes one T cell receptor (beta chain). Its antigen has not been determined. Within one base of it there is no much larger clone, and no base qualities were kept. From the cysteine up to the phenylalanine, the CDR3 has a length of 14 residues. Solely the CDR3 DNA is kept, with 42 bases framed from the first base. CDR1 and CDR2, per the germline V gene (reference sequence), are GTSNPN and SVGIG. The germline V end is reduced by 5 bases and the J end by 7 bases; junction bases left unmatched: 11. Per the publication, the time point label means: baseline before oral tofacitinib. From alopecia areata patients, peripheral blood was collected along with lesional scalp punch biopsies. PBMCs were isolated by density centrifugation and stained for CD3, CD4 and CD8, and CD4+ and CD8+ T cells were sorted on a FACSAria. This sample is part of a study of CD8+ T cells in alopecia areata listed by TCRdb under 2018. Some background on the complete study: Treated patients were enrolled in an open-label pilot trial of oral tofacitinib, 5 to 10 mg twice daily, for moderate-to-severe alopecia areata. The study used high-throughput TCRbeta sequencing to examine T cell clonal expansion in alopecia areata, in both the C3H/HeJ mouse model and human patients. Scalp clonality was compared across normal scalp (n=4), patchy alopecia areata scalp (n=8), and alopecia totalis/universalis scalp (n=8). Scalp tissue and sorted CD4+ and CD8+ peripheral blood T cells from patchy and totalis/universalis alopecia areata patients and from healthy controls were covered by human TCRbeta sequencing. Tofacitinib was administered for 6 to 18 months, and 6 months of follow-up off drug were then conducted to assess delayed response and recurrence. immunoSEQ multiplex PCR using 35 Vbeta forward primers and 13 Jbeta reverse primers was used to amplify TCRbeta CDR3 regions. RNA came from the PAXgene miRNA kit for fixed scalp, the miRNeasy kit for PBMCs, and the RNeasy kit for mouse skin. Biopsies were taken from tofacitinib-treated patients at baseline and again at 4 and 24 weeks into treatment, and several of those patients also had a later scalp biopsy.

Receptor libraries were prepared by the immunoSEQ multiplex PCR assay. RNA was extracted from all samples and reverse transcribed into cDNA, which served as template for TCR sequencing. First-strand cDNA was synthesized using SuperScript III with a 2:1 mix of oligo-dT and random hexamers. A synthetic immune receptor repertoire was used to assess amplification bias, and residual bias was removed computationally. The published analysis was carried out like this. Raw reads were preprocessed for error removal, and CDR3 was defined according to IMGT conventions as running from the conserved cysteine to phenylalanine. To get clonality, Shannon entropy was normalized by log2 of the number of productive unique TCRs and the result was subtracted from 1. Whether each scalp clone was CD4 or CD8 was inferred by checking scalp TCRbeta sequences against the CD4 and CD8 repertoires from sorted blood. Entries here come from immuneACCESS through TCRdb and include only in-frame sequences with V and J called. Some clones fail to appear in such tables; in the studies checked, an unresolved V gene covers under half of the shortfall, and the cause of the remainder is unknown. That table is the source of V, J and clone size, and D and trimming were worked out from the DNA. The sample includes hundreds of thousands of clones, with approximately 52% observed a single time. The leading ten clones occupy 0.45% of the sample.

Broader findings and caveats from the paper: Unlike mouse skin, which is dominated by gammadelta T cells, normal human skin has resident alphabeta T cells that are also sequenced, and this complicates analysis of the scalp TCR repertoire. Shared TCR sequences between patients were less evident than in mice, which may be partly attributable to HLA diversity in the patient population. Higher clonality and more expanded CD8+ clones were observed in lesional scalp than in normal scalp, particularly in alopecia totalis/universalis, a finding suggestive of antigenic drive.

Sequencing was performed on CD4+ T cells sorted from blood, taken at week 0. Here the chain combines TRBV30 and TRBJ1-2, with TRBD1 identical over 9 junction bases. The sequence was obtained from a human donor with alopecia areata. This receptor has the CDR3 CAWGSTGGLVGYTF. At the DNA level, the sequence is TGTGCCTGGGGCTCTACAGGGGGCCTAGTTGGCTACACCTTC.